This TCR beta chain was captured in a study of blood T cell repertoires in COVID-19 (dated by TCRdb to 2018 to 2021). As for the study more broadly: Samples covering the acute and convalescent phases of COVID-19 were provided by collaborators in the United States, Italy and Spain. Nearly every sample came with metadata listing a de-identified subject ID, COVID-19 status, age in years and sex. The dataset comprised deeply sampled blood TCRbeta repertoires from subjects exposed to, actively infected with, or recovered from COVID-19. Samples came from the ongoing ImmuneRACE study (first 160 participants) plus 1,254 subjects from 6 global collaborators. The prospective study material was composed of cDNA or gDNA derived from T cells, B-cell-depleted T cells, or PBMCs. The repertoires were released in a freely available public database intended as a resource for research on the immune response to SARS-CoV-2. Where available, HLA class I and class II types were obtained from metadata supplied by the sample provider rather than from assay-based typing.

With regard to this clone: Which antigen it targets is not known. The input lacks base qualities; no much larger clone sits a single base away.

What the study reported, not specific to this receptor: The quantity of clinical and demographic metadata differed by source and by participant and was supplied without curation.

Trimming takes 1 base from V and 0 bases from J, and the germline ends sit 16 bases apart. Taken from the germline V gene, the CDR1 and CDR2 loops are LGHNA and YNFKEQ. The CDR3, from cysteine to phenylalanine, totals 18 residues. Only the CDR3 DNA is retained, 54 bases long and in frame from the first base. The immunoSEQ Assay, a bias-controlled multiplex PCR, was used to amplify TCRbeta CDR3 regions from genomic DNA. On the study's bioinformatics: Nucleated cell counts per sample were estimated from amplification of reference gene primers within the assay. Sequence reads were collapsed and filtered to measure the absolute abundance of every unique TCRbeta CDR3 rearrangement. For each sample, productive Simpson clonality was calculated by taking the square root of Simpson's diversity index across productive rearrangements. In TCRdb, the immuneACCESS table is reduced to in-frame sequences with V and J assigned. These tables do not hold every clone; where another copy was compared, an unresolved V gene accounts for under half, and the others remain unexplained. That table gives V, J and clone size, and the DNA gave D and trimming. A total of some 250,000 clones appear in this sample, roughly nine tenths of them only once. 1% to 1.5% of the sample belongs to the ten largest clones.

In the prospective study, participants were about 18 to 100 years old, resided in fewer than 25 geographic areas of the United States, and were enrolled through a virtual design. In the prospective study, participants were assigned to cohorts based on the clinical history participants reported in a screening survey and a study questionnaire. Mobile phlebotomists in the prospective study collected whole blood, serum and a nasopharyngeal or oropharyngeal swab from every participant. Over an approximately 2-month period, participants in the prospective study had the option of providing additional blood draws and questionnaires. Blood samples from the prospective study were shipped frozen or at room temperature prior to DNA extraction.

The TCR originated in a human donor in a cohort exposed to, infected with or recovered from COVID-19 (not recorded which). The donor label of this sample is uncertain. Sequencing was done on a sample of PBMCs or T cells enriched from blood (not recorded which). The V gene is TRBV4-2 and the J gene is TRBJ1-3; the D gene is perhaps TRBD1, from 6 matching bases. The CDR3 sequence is CASSQGSYRDYSGNTIYF. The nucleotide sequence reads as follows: TGTGCCAGCAGCCAAGGGTCGTACAGGGACTACTCTGGAAACACCATATATTTT.